This T cell receptor (beta chain) was identified during a study of early T cells in non-severe SARS-CoV-2 infection. Study-level information: Alpha and beta chains were unpaired, from unsorted whole-blood bulk RNA. Findings of the study overall: VDJdb matches were skewed toward anti-spike CD8 T cell responses.

With respect to this clonotype: Its matching antigen is unknown.

Molecules of cDNA were individually given unique molecular identifiers that were attached to them. TCRdb re-called the 5' RACE reads with MiXCR, one entry per CDR3 protein. Among some 67,000 distinct CDR3 sequences listed, 12% to 15% were seen once. The origin of this receptor is an adult who was a healthcare worker with PCR-confirmed SARS-CoV-2 infection or an uninfected control (not recorded which). Sequenced material: whole blood.

Here the CDR3 reads CASSLRTLAGELFF. CDR3 coding DNA: TGTGCCAGCAGTCTGCGGACCCTGGCCGGGGAGCTGTTTTTT. This chain links TRBV28 with TRBJ2-2; D is uncertain. The CDR3 covers 14 residues. Trimming pared 5 bases from V and 6 bases from J, leaving 13 bases between. The germline V gene has CDR1 MDHEN and CDR2 SYDVKM.